The clone carrying this T cell receptor beta chain was observed many times. Its matching antigen is unknown. The sample originates from a study of T cells in Graves' hyperthyroidism and ophthalmopathy. This CDR3 is built from 15 residues. V dropped 5 bases and J dropped 4; count of bases not matched to a gene: 9. Germline assignment: CDR1 PRHDT and CDR2 FYEKMQ (reference sequence). Points from the study as a whole: Blood shared most expanded thyroid clonotypes above 0.001.

Amplified TCR beta CDR3 regions derived from RNA transcripts. The HTBI primer set served for first-round RT-PCR of the TCR CDR3. Each CDR3 protein gets one entry after TCRdb re-called the multiplex PCR reads with MiXCR. Of a few hundred thousand distinct CDR3 sequences in the sample, about 18% were seen once. Input material: blood. The receptor was isolated from a woman aged 18-29 years with Graves' hyperthyroidism. The chain recombines TRBV13 with TRBJ2-5, with TRBD1 matching over 8 bases. The CDR3 loop reads CASSTRQGKVETQYF. The CDR3 region has the DNA TGTGCCAGCAGCACCCGACAGGGGAAGGTAGAGACCCAGTACTTC.